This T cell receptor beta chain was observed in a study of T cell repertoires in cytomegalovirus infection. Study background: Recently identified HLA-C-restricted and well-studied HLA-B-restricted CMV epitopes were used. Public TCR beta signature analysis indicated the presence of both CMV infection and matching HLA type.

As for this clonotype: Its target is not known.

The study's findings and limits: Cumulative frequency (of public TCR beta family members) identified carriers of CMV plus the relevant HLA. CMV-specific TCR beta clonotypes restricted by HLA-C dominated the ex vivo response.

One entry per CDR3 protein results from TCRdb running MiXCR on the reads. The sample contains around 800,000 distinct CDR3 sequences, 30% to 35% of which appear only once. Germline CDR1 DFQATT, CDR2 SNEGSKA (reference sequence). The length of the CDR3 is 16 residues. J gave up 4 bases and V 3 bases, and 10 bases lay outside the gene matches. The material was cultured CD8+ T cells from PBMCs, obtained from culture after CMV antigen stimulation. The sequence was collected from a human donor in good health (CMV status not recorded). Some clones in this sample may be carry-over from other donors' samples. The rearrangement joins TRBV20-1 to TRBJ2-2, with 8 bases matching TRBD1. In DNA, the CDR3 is TGCAGTGCTAGGGTCGTCGACAGGGGATTCACCGGGGAGCTGTTTTTT. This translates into CSARVVDRGFTGELFF.